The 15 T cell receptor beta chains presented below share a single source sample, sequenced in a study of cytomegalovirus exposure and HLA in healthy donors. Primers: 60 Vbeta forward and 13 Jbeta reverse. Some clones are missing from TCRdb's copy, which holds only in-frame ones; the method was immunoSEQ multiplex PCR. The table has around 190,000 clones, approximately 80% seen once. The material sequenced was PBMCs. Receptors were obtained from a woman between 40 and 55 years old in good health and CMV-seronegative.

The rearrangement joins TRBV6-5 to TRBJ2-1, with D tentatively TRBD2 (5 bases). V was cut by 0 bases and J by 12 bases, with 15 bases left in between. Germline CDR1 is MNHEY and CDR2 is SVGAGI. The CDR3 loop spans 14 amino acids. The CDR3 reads CASSYSGSSGSQFF. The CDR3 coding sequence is TGTGCCAGCAGTTACTCGGGGTCCAGCGGTTCGCAGTTCTTC.

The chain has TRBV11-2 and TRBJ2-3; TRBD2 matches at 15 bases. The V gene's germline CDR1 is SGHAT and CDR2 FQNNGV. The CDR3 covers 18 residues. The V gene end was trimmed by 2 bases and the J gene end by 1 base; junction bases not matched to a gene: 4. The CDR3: CASSLNGLAGGGTDTQYF. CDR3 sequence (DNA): TGTGCCAGCAGCTTAAATGGACTAGCGGGAGGGGGCACAGATACGCAGTATTTT.

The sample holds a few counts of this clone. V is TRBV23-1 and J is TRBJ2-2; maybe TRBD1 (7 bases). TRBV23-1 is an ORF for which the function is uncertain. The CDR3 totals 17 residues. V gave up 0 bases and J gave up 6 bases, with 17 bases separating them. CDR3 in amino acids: CASSQSGGGATPGELFF. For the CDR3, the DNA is TGCGCCAGCAGTCAATCTGGAGGGGGCGCTACCCCCGGGGAGCTGTTTTTT.

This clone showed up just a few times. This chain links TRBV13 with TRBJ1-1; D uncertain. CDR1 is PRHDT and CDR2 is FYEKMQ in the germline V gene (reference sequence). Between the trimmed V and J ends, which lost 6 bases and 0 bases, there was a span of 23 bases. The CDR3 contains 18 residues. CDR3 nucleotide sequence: TGTGCCAGCAGAAGGACTCGAGGGCTCTTATACATGAACACTGAAGCTTTCTTT. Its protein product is CASRRTRGLLYMNTEAFF.

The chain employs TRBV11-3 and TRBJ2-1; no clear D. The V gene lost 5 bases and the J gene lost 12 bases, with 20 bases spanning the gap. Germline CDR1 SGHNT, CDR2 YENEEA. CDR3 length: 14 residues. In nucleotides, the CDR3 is TGTGCCAGCAGCCCGGAGCCCAATAGTCCTCGGCAGTTCTTC. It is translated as CASSPEPNSPRQFF.

CDR3 nucleotide sequence: TGTGCCAGCAGCCTCCGGGGACTAGCGGACAATGAGCAGTTCTTC. Translation: CASSLRGLADNEQFF. The V call is TRBV11-2, the J call TRBJ2-1, with 11 nucleotides matching TRBD2. Germline values: CDR1 SGHAT, CDR2 FQNNGV. J gave up 5 bases and V 5 bases, and 5 bases lay outside the gene matches. The CDR3 is made up of 15 amino acids.

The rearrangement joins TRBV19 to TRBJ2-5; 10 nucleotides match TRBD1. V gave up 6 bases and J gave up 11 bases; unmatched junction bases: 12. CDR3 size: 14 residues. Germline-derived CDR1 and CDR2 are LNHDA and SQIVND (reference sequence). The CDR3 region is CASSNSGTGEQQYF. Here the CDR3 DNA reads TGTGCCAGTAGCAATTCCGGGACAGGGGAGCAGCAGTACTTC.

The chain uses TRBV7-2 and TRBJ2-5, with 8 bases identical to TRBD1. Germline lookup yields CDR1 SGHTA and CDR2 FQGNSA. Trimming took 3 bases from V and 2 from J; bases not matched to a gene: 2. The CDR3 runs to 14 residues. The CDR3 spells CASSFDRGQETQYF. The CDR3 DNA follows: TGTGCCAGCAGCTTTGACAGGGGTCAAGAGACCCAGTACTTC.

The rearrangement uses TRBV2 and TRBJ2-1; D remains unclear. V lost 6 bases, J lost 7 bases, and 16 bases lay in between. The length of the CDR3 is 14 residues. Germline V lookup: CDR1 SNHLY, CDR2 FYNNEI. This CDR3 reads CASSLARAVNEQFF. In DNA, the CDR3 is TGTGCCAGCAGCCTCGCTCGCGCGGTGAATGAGCAGTTCTTC.

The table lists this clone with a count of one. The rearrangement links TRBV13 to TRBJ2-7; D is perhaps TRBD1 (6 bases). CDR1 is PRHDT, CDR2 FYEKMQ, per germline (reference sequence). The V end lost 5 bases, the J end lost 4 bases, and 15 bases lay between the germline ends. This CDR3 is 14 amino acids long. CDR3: CASSPGQRPYEQYF. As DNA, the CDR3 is TGTGCCAGCAGCCCGGGACAACGACCGTACGAGCAGTACTTC.

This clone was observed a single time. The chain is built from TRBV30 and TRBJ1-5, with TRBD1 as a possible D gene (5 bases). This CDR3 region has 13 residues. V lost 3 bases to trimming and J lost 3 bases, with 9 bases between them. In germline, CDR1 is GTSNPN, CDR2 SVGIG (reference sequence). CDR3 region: CAWSDSLNQPQHF. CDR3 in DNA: TGTGCCTGGAGCGACAGCCTCAATCAGCCCCAGCATTTT.

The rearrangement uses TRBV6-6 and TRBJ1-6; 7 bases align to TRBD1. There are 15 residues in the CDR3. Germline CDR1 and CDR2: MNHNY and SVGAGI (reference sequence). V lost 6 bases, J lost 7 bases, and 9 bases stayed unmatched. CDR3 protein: CASRHPGQRNSPLHF. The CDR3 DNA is TGTGCCAGCAGACATCCGGGACAGAGAAATTCACCCCTCCACTTT.

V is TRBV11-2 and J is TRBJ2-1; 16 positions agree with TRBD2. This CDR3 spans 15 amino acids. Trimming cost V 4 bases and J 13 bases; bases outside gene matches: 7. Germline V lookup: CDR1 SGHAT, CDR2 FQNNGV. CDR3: CASSSAGLAGGPQFF. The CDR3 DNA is TGTGCCAGCAGCTCCGCGGGACTAGCGGGAGGGCCCCAGTTCTTC.

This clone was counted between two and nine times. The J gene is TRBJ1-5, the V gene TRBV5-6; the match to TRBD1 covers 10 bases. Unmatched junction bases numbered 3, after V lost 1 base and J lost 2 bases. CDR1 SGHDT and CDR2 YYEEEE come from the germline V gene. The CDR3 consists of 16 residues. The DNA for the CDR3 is TGTGCCAGCAGCTTGCTGGGGACAGGGGGCAATCAGCCCCAGCATTTT. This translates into CASSLLGTGGNQPQHF.

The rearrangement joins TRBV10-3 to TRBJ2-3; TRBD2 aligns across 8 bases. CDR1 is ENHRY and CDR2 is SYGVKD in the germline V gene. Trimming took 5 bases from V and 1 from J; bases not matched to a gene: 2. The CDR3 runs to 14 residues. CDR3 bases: TGTGCCATCAGTCCGACTAGCGGCACAGATACGCAGTATTTT. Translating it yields CAISPTSGTDTQYF.